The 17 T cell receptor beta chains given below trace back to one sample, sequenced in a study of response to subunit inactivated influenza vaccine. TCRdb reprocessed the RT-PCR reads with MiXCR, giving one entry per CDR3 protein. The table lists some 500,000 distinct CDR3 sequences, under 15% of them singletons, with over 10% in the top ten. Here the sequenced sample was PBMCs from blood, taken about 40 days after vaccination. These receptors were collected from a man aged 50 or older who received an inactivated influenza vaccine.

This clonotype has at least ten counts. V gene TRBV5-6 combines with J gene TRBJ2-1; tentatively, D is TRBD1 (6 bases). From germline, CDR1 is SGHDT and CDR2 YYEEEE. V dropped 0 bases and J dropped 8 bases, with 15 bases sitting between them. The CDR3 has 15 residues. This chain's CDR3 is CASSLEGDGRHEQFF. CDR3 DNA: TGTGCCAGCAGCTTGGAGGGGGACGGGCGGCATGAGCAGTTCTTC.

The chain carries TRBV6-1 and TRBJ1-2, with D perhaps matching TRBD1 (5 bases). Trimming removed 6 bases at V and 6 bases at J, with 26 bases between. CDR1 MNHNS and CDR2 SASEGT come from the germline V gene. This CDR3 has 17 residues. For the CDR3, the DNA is TGTGCCAGCAGGCAGTGGCCAGAGGAGCGGGGAGGGGATGGCTACACCTTC. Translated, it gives CASRQWPEERGGDGYTF.

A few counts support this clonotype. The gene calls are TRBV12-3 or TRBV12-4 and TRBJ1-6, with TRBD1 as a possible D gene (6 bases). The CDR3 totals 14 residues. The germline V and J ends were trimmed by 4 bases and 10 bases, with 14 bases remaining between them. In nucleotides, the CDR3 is TGTGCCAGCAGTTCCAACAGGGTACAGTCACCCCTCCACTTT. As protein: CASSSNRVQSPLHF.

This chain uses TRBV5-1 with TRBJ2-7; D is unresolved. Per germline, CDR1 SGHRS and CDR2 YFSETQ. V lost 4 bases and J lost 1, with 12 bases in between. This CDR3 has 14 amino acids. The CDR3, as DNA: TGCGCCAGCAGCCGAGACTCCCTTTCCTACGAGCAGTACTTC. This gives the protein CASSRDSLSYEQYF.

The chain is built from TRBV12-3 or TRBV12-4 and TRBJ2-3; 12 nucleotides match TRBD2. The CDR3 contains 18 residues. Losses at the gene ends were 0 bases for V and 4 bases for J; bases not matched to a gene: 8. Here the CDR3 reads CASSLALTSGSLPDTQYF. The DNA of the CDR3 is TGTGCCAGCAGTTTAGCCTTGACTAGCGGGAGTCTTCCAGATACGCAGTATTTT.

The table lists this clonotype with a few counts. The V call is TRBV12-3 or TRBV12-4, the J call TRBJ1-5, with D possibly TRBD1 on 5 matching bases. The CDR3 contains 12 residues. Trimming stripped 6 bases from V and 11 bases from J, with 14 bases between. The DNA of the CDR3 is TGTGCCAGCAGCCAGCAGGGATCAGCCCAGCATTTT. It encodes CASSQQGSAQHF.

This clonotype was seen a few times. CDR3 amino acids: CATSDFESGYTF. CDR3 nucleotides: TGTGCCACCAGTGATTTTGAATCCGGCTACACCTTC. This chain uses TRBV24-1 with TRBJ1-2; D remains unclear. The germline V gene has CDR1 KGHDR and CDR2 SFDVKD. With 1 base removed from V and 8 bases from J, the gap between germline ends came to 7 bases. The CDR3 length is 12 residues.

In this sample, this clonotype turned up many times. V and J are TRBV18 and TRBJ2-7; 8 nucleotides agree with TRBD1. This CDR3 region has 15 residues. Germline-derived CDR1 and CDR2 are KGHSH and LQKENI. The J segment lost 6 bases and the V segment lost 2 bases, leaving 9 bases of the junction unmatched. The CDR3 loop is CASSPGTGWPGEQYF. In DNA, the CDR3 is TGTGCCAGCTCACCAGGGACAGGATGGCCCGGCGAGCAGTACTTC.

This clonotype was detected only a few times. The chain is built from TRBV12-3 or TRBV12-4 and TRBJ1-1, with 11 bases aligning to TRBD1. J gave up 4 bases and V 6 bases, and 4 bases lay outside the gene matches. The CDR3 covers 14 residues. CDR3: CASSRGTGGTEAFF. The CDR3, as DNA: TGTGCCAGCAGCCGCGGGACAGGGGGCACTGAAGCTTTCTTT.

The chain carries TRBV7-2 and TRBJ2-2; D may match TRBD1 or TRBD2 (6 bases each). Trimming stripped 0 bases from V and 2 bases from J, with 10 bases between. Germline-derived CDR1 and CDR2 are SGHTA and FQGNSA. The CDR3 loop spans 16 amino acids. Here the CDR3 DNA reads TGTGCCAGCAGCTTAGCGGGGGGACACAACACCGGGGAGCTGTTTTTT. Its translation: CASSLAGGHNTGELFF. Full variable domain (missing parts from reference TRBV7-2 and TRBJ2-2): GAGVSQSPSNKVTEKGKDVELRCDPISGHTALYWYRQSLGQGLEFLIYFQGNSAPDKSGLPSDRFSAERTGGSVSTLTIQRTQQEDSAVYLCASSLAGGHNTGELFFGEGSRLTVL.

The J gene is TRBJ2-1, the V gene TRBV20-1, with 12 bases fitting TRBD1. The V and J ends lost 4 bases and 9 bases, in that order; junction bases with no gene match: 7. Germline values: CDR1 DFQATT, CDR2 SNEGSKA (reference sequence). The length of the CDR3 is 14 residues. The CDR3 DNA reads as TGCAGTGCTATAGAGGGACAGGGGGCTGGTGAGCAGTTCTTC. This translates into CSAIEGQGAGEQFF.

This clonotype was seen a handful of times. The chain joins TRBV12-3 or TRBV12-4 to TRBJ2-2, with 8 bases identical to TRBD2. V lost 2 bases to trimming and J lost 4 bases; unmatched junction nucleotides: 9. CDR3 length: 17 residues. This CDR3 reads CASSLRSGGIGTGELFF. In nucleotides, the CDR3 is TGTGCCAGCAGTTTACGCTCGGGGGGGATTGGCACCGGGGAGCTGTTTTTT.

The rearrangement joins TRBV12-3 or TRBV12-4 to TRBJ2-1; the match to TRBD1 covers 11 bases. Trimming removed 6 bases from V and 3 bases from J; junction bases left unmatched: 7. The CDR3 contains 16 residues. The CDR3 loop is CASRSGQGALYNEQFF. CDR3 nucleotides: TGTGCCAGCAGATCCGGACAGGGGGCCCTCTACAATGAGCAGTTCTTC.

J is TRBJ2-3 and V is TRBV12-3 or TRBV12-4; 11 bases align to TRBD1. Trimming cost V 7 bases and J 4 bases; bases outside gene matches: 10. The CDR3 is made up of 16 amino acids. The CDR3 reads CASTPGQGANADTQYF. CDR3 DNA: TGTGCCAGCACCCCAGGACAGGGGGCTAACGCAGATACGCAGTATTTT.

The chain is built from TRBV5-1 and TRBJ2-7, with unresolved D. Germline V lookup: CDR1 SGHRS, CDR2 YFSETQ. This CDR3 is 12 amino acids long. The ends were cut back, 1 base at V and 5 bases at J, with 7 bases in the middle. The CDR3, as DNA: TGCGCCAGCAGCTTGTTTGGTCACGAGCAGTACTTC. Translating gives CASSLFGHEQYF. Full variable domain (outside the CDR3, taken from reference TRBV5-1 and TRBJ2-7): KAGVTQTPRYLIKTRGQQVTLSCSPISGHRSVSWYQQTPGQGLQFLFEYFSETQRNKGNFPGRFSGRQFSNSRSEMNVSTLELGDSALYLCASSLFGHEQYFGPGTRLTVT.

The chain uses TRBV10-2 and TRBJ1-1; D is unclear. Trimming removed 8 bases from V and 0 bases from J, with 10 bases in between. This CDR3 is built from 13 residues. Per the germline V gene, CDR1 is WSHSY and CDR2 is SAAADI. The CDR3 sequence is CASGSFLNTEAFF. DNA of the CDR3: TGCGCCAGCGGGTCCTTTCTGAACACTGAAGCTTTCTTT.

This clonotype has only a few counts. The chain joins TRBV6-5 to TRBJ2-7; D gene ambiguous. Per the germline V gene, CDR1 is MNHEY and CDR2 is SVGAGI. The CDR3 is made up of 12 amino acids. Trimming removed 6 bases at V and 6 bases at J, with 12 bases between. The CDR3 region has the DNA TGTGCCAGCAGGCACGCCGGCGCCGAGCAGTACTTC. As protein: CASRHAGAEQYF.